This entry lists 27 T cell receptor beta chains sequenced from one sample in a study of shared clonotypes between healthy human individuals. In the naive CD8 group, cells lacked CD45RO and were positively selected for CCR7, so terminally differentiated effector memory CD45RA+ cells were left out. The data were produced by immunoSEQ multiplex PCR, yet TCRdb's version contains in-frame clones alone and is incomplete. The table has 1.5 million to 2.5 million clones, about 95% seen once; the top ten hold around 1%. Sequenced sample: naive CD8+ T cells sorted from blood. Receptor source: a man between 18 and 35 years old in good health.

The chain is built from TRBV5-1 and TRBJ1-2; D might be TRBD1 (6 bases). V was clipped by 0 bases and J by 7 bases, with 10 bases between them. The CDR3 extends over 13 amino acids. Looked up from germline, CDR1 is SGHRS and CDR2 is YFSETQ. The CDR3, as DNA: TGCGCCAGCAGCTTGGAGGGGGGCGGTGGCTACACCTTC. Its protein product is CASSLEGGGGYTF.

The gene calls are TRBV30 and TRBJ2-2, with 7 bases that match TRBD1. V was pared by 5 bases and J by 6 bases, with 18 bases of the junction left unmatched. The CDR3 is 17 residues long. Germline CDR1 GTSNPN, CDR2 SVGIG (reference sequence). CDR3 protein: CAWGSLGWTGSAGELFF. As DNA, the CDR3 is TGTGCCTGGGGAAGTTTGGGTTGGACAGGAAGCGCCGGGGAGCTGTTTTTT.

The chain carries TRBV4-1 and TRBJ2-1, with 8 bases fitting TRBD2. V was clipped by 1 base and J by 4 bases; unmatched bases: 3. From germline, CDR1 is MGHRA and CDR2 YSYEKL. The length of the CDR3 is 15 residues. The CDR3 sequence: CASSQVLAGYNEQFF. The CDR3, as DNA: TGCGCCAGCAGCCAAGTCCTAGCGGGTTACAATGAGCAGTTCTTC.

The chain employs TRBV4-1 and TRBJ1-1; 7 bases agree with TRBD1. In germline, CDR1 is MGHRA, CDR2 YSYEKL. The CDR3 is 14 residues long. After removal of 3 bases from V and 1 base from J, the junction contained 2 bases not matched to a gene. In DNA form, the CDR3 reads TGCGCCAGCAGCCACCGGACAGGGAACACTGAAGCTTTCTTT. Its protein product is CASSHRTGNTEAFF.

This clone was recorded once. This CDR3 reads CASKVRGEWGNTIYF. CDR3 nucleotides: TGTGCCAGCAAGGTTCGGGGAGAATGGGGAAACACCATATATTTT. The chain joins TRBV13 to TRBJ1-3; the D is unclear. Germline V gene lookup returns CDR1 PRHDT and CDR2 FYEKMQ (reference sequence). This CDR3 comprises 15 residues. Trimming left V 7 bases short and J 4 bases short, with 17 bases between.

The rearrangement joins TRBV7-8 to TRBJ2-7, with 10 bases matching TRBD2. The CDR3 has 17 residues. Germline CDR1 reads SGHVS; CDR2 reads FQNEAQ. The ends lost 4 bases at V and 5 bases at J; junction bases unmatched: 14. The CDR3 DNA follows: TGTGCCAGCAGCTCAACCTTTCCGGGACTAGCGTCCGACGAGCAGTACTTC. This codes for CASSSTFPGLASDEQYF.

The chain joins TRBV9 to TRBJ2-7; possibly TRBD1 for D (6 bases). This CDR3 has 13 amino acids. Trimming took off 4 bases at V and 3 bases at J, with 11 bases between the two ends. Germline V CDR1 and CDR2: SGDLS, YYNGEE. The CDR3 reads CASSLQTGYEQYF. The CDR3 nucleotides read TGTGCCAGCAGCCTCCAGACAGGCTACGAGCAGTACTTC.

The CDR3 reads CASREDRGPSYEQYF. As DNA, the CDR3 is TGTGCCAGCAGGGAGGACAGGGGGCCCTCCTACGAGCAGTACTTC. The chain recombines TRBV2 with TRBJ2-7; 11 nucleotides line up with TRBD1. J was trimmed by 0 bases and V by 6 bases; bases with no gene match: 4. The germline gives CDR1 SNHLY, CDR2 FYNNEI. The CDR3 consists of 15 residues.

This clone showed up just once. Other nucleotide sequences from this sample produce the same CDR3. Here the CDR3 reads CASSEGQGVSYEQYF. Written as DNA, the CDR3 is TGTGCCAGCAGCGAGGGACAGGGGGTATCCTACGAGCAGTACTTC. The V gene is TRBV9, the J gene TRBJ2-7; 11 positions agree with TRBD1. From germline, CDR1 is SGDLS and CDR2 YYNGEE. The CDR3 is made up of 15 amino acids. J gave up 1 base and V 3 bases, and 3 bases lay outside the gene matches.

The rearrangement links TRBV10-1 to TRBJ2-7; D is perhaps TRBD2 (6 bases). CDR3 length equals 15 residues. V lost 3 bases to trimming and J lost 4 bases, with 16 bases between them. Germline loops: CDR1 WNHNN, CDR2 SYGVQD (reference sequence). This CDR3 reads CASSDGFSEGYEQYF. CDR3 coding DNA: TGCGCCAGCAGTGATGGTTTCTCGGAGGGGTACGAGCAGTACTTC.

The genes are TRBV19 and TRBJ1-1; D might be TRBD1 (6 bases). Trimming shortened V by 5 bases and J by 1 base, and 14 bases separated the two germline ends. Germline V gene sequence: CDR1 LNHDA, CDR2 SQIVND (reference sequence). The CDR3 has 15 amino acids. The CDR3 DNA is TGTGCCAGTAGTTCCCTACAGGGACAGAACACTGAAGCTTTCTTT. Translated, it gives CASSSLQGQNTEAFF.

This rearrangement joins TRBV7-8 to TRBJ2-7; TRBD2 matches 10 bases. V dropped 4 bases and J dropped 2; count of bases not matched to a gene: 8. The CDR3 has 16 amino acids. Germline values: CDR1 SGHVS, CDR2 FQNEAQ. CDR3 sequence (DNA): TGTGCCAGCAGCTCCATCGGGACTAGCGCGACCTACGAGCAGTACTTC. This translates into CASSSIGTSATYEQYF.

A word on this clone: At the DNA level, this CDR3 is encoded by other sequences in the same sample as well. CDR3 nucleotides: TGTGCCAGCAGTCCCCCTAACAATGAGCAGTTCTTC. Residues: CASSPPNNEQFF. The rearrangement uses TRBV27 and TRBJ2-1, with no clear D. In germline, CDR1 is MNHEY, CDR2 SMNVEV (reference sequence). The CDR3 covers 12 residues. V lost 5 bases and J lost 5, with 7 bases in between.

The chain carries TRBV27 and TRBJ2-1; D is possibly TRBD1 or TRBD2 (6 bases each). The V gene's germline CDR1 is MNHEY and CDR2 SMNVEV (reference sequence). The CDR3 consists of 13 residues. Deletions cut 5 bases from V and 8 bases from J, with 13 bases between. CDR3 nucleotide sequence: TGTGCCAGCAGTATAGGGGGAGGCCATGAGCAGTTCTTC. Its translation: CASSIGGGHEQFF.

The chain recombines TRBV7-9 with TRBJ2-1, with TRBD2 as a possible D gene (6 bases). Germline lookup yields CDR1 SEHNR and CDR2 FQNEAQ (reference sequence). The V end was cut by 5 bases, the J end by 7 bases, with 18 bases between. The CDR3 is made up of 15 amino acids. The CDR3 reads CASSVTGGSANEQFF. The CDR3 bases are TGTGCCAGCAGCGTTACAGGAGGGAGCGCGAATGAGCAGTTCTTC.

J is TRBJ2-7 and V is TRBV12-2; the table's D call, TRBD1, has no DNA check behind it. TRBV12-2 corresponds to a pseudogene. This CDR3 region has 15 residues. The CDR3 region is CASRLGQGATNEQYF. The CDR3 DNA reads TGTGCAAGTCGCTTAGGACAGGGGGCGACGAACGAGCAGTACTTC.

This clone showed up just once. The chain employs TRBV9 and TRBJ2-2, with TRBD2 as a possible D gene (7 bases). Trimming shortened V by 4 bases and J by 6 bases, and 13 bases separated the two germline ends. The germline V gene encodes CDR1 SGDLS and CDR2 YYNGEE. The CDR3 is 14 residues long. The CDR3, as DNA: TGTGCCAGCAGCCCGGAGGGGGGGCCCGGGGAGCTGTTTTTT. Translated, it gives CASSPEGGPGELFF.

CDR3 in amino acids: CASSWAASYEQYF. CDR3 coding DNA: TGTGCCAGTAGTTGGGCTGCTTCCTACGAGCAGTACTTC. The J gene is TRBJ2-7, the V gene TRBV19; D unclear. Trimming cost V 5 bases and J 1 base, with 9 bases left between them. Germline V gives CDR1 LNHDA, CDR2 SQIVND (reference sequence). The CDR3 has 13 residues.

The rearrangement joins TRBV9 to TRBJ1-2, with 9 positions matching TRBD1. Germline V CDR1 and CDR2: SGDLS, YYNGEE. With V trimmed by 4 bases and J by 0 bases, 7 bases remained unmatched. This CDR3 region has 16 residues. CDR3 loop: CASSPQGAIANYGYTF. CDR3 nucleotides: TGTGCCAGCAGCCCACAGGGGGCAATCGCTAACTATGGCTACACCTTC.

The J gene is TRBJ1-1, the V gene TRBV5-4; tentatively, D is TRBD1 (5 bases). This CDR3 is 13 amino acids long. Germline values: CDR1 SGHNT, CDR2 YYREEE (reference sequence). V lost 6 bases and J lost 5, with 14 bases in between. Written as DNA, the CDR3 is TGTGCCAGCACCCGGGGGGGAGGAACTGAAGCTTTCTTT. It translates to CASTRGGGTEAFF.

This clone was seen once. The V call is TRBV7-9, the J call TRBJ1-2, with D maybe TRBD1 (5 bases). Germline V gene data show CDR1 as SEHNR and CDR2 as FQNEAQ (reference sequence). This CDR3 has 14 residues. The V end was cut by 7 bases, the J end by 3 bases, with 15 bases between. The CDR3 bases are TGTGCCAGCACGACAGCCTCGGGAGACTATGGCTACACCTTC. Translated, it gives CASTTASGDYGYTF.

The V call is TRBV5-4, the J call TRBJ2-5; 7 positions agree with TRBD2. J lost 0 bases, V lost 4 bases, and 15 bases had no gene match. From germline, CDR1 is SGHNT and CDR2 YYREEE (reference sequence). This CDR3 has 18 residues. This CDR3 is CASSTRNGGELYQETQYF. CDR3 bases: TGTGCCAGCAGCACGAGAAATGGGGGGGAATTGTACCAAGAGACCCAGTACTTC.

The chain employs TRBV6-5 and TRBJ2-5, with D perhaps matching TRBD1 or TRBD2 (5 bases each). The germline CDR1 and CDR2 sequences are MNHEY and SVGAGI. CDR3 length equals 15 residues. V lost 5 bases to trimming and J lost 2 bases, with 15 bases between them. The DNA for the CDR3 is TGTGCCAGCAGTCCAACCGTTGAGGGGCAAGAGACCCAGTACTTC. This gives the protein CASSPTVEGQETQYF.

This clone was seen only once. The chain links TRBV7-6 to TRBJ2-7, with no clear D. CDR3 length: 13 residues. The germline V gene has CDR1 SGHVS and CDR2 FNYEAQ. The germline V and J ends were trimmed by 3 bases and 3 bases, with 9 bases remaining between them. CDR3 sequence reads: CASSFEANYEQYF. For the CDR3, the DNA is TGTGCCAGCAGCTTTGAAGCCAACTACGAGCAGTACTTC. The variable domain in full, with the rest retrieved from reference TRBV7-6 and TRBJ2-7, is GAGVSQSPRYKVTKRGQDVALRCDPISGHVSLYWYRQALGQGPEFLTYFNYEAQQDKSGLPNDRFSAERPEGSISTLTIQRTEQRDSAMYRCASSFEANYEQYFGPGTRLTVT.

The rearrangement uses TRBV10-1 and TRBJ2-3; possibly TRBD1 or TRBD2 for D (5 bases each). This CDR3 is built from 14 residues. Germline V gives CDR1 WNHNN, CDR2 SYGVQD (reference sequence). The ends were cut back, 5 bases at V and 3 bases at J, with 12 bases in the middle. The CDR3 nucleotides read TGCGCCAGCAGTACCGGGACCCTTACAGATACGCAGTATTTT. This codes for CASSTGTLTDTQYF.

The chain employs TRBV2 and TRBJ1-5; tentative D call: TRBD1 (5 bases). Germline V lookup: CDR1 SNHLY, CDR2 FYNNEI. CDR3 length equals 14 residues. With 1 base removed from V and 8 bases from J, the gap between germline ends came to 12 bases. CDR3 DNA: TGTGCCAGCAGTGAAGGGGGCTCGGCGGAGCCCCAGCATTTT. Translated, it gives CASSEGGSAEPQHF.

DNA of the CDR3: TGTGCCAGTAGTTTAACAGGGCGTGAAGCTTTCTTT. This translates into CASSLTGREAFF. The rearrangement links TRBV19 to TRBJ1-1; TRBD1 might be the D (6 bases). The CDR3 length is 12 residues. Germline V gene data show CDR1 as LNHDA and CDR2 as SQIVND (reference sequence). The V gene lost 5 bases and the J gene lost 7 bases, with 11 bases spanning the gap.